This T cell receptor beta chain is from a study of PD-1 blockade in classical Hodgkin lymphoma. V dropped 5 bases and J dropped 6; count of bases not matched to a gene: 7. Germline CDR1 and CDR2: MNHEY and SVGAGI. The CDR3 extends over 15 amino acids. With no exception, relapse followed autologous stem cell transplantation in all patients, and brentuximab vedotin exposure varied. TCRdb's copy holds only in-frame clones and misses some; the assay was immunoSEQ multiplex PCR. The repertoire has 90,000 to 120,000 clones, roughly nine tenths of them found once; the top ten carry just under 20%. This TCR derives from a human donor with classical Hodgkin lymphoma. This specimen was peripheral blood mononuclear cells (PBMCs), taken before the second cycle of nivolumab. The rearrangement joins TRBV6-5 to TRBJ2-1; 10 bases map to TRBD1. The DNA of the CDR3 is TGTGCCAGCAGTCCCGACAGGGGGCTCATCAATGAGCAGTTCTTC. Encoded protein: CASSPDRGLINEQFF.